These T cell receptor beta chains were read from a single sample in a study of beta chain features in type 1 diabetes. Here immunoSEQ multiplex PCR was the method, and the copy in TCRdb shows in-frame clones only, minus some. The sample consists of roughly 50,000 clones, approximately 40% of them appearing once. Sequencing input: stem cell memory CD4+ T cells from blood. The receptors originated from a man aged 30 to 45 with type 1 diabetes. Each CDR3 is given with its conserved first and last residue. A D gene is named only where the DNA matches it firmly. Where a row states a size, it is once, few, many or the class of an expanded clone; other rows omit it.

TRBD2,TRBJ2-5,TRBV4-2,NA,TGTGCCAGCAGCCAAGCAATAGCGGGAAGGTGGGAGACCCAGTACTTC,CASSQAIAGRWETQYF
TRBD2,TRBJ2-1,TRBV28,NA,TGTGCCAGCAGTTTAAGAACTAGCGGGAGAGGTGAGCAGTTCTTC,CASSLRTSGRGEQFF
TRBD2,TRBJ2-7,TRBV25-1,NA,TGTGCCAGCAGTTGGGCGGGAGTGAGATACGAGCAGTACTTC,CASSWAGVRYEQYF
TRBD2,TRBJ2-3,TRBV27,NA,TGTGCCAGCAGTTCTGACGGCGGGAGGGCCTCAGATACGCAGTATTTT,CASSSDGGRASDTQYF
TRBD2,TRBJ2-1,TRBV7-9,few,TGTGCCAGCACACGGACTAGCGGTTACAATGAGCAGTTCTTC,CASTRTSGYNEQFF
TRBD1,TRBJ2-3,TRBV28,NA,TGTGCCACCCTGGACAGGGGGGGACGTACGCAGTATTTT,CATLDRGGRTQYF
TRBD1,TRBJ2-4,TRBV7-6,NA,TGTGCCAGCAGCTTAGAGCCGTGGACAGGACCCAAAAACATTCAGTACTTC,CASSLEPWTGPKNIQYF
NA,TRBJ1-5,TRBV6-1,NA,TGTGCCAGCAGCACCGTGAGCTGGCCCCAGCATTTT,CASSTVSWPQHF
TRBD1,TRBJ1-1,TRBV5-1,NA,TGCGCCAGCAGCTTGGCGGCAGGGGGGACTAACACTGAAGCTTTCTTT,CASSLAAGGTNTEAFF
TRBD2,TRBJ2-1,TRBV11-3,NA,TGTGCCAGCAGCCTTGGGGACTATCGCAATGAGCAGTTCTTC,CASSLGDYRNEQFF
TRBD1,TRBJ2-1,TRBV7-2,NA,TGTGCCAGCAGATCCGCGACAGGGACCAGCTCCTACAATGAGCAGTTCTTC,CASRSATGTSSYNEQFF
TRBD2,TRBJ2-1,TRBV6-1,few,TGTGCCAGCAGGGCGGGAGGCTCTAACAATGAGCAGTTCTTC,CASRAGGSNNEQFF